This T cell receptor (beta chain) derives from a study of shared clonotypes between healthy human individuals (dated by TCRdb to between 2020 and 2021). Describing the broader study: A few men and a couple of women, aged 18 to 49 years, made up the cohort. Per donor, leukapheresis produced somewhere between about 0.94 and 10 billion PBMCs. Libraries were prepared and TCR repertoires were sequenced by different laboratories using diverse techniques, in order to increase sequencing depth and limit assay-specific biases. For each donor, CD4 naive and CD4 memory were each run on three plates, CD8 naive on two plates, and CD8 memory on one plate. The study deeply sequenced blood TCR repertoires of about 5 healthy adults to estimate repertoire size and the extent of clonotype sharing between individuals.

Using the deep immunoSEQ assay, multiplex PCR amplified TCR CDR3 regions from genomic DNA. Genomic DNA extracted from each cell subset was distributed evenly over all wells of several immunoSEQ 96-well plates, and each plate served as one replicate. For sorted subsets, 150 to 250 ng genomic DNA, equal to tens of thousands of T cell genomes, was loaded into each replicate PCR. The purified libraries were quantified using a Qubit 3.0 fluorometer, sized with a Bioanalyzer 2100, and then quantified again using the KAPA Library Quantification kit. Every immunoSEQ 96-well plate was sequenced on a separate single-read 150-cycle Illumina NextSeq 550 flow cell. In the source study's methods: Because the immunoSEQ output included only junctional sequences and no quality scores, the filtering could not be the same as the filtering used for full-length reads. To assign V/J genes and CDR3, sequences were annotated using PyIR, a Python wrapper for IgBLAST v1.9, with IMGT germline references. Reads were filtered out if the reads had weak V/J assignments (E-value above 1e-6), no CDR3, stop codons, out-of-frame junctions, or ambiguous translated residues. A V3J clonotype was defined by an identical inferred V gene, J gene, and CDR3 amino acid sequence. The percentage overlap between two repertoires was calculated by dividing the number of shared unique clonotypes by the size of the smaller repertoire. Richness of each repertoire was evaluated using RTK rarefaction, the Chao1 estimator, and Recon v2.1 estimates of unobserved clonotypes. For all TCRbeta clonotypes obtained by the gDNA method from four donors, generation probabilities were computed with OLGA. Imported from immuneACCESS, the table was reduced by TCRdb to in-frame sequences with V and J called. These copies leave out some clones; in studies compared against another copy, an unresolved V gene accounts for under half, and the cause of the remainder is not known. From that table come the V and J calls and clone size; the DNA was used to work out D and trimming. For this sample the table gives millions of clones, of which about 95% were detected only once. The top ten constitute 0.85% to 1.2% of the sample.

Broad study findings and their caveats: Rarefaction of sorted-subset datasets indicated incomplete sequencing despite the large sequencing depth. Sampling was limited to blood, and TCR repertoires in tissue likely differ from TCR repertoires in blood. When a few donors were compared, the shared fraction of clonotypes was 5% to 6.5% for naive CD4, 3.5% for naive CD8, more than 2% for memory CD4, and 0.4% for memory CD8. Because the study included only a small number of donors, the genetic and exposure-history diversity represented was limited. Compared with non-shared clonotypes, the clonotypes found in all four sorted-subset donors had higher generation probabilities. Larger estimated clonotype richness was generally found for naive subsets than for memory subsets. Pairwise subsampling indicated that sequencing depth was expected to affect the degree of clonotype sharing among donors.

CDR1 and CDR2, per the germline V gene, are LGHNT and FRNRAP. There are 17 amino acids in the CDR3, from cysteine to phenylalanine inclusive. Only the CDR3 DNA stays, 51 bases, in frame from base 1. Relative to germline, V is 2 bases shorter and J is 1 base shorter, with 16 bases between their ends. For the CD8 naive samples, CD45RO-negative cells were positively selected for CCR7, yielding a CD45RA+CCR7+ population from which TemRA cells were excluded. Donors were healthy HIV-negative adults with no recently reported acute infections or vaccinations. Every donor was a Caucasian adult living in Nashville, Tennessee, USA. Blood was obtained by leukapheresis, after which PBMCs were separated by Ficoll-Histopaque density gradient centrifugation and cryopreserved in liquid nitrogen vapor phase. Purity and quantity of every magnetically sorted T cell population were checked by analytical flow cytometry. Each sorted fraction had its genomic DNA isolated and then quantified by UV absorbance on a Nanodrop 2000c.

As for this clone: What antigen it recognizes has not been identified. Within one base of it there is no much larger clone, and no base qualities were kept.

This receptor was identified in a man aged 18 to 30 in good health. The chain joins TRBV12-5 to TRBJ2-3; there is no confident call for the D gene. The sequenced material came from naive CD8+ T cells sorted from blood. This specimen's cell subset or site label, interpreted: CD45RA+CCR7+. CDR3 loop: CASGLNVLVGRTDTQYF. The nucleotide sequence is given as TGTGCTAGTGGTTTGAATGTTCTTGTGGGCCGCACAGATACGCAGTATTTT.